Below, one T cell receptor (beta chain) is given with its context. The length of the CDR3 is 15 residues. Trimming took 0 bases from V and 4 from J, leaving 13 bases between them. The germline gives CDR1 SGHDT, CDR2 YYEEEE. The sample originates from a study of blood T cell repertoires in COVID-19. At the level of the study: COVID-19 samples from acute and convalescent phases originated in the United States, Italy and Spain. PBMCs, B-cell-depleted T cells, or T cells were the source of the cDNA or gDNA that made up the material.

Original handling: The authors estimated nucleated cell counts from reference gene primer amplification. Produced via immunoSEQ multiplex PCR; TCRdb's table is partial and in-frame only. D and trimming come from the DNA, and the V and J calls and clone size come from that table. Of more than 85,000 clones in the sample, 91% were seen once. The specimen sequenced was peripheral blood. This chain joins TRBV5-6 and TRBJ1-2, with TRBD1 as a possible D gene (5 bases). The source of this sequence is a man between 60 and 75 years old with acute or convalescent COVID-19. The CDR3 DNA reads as TGTGCCAGCAGCTTGGTCTTCCAGGGTGCCTATGGCTACACCTTC. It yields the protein CASSLVFQGAYGYTF.